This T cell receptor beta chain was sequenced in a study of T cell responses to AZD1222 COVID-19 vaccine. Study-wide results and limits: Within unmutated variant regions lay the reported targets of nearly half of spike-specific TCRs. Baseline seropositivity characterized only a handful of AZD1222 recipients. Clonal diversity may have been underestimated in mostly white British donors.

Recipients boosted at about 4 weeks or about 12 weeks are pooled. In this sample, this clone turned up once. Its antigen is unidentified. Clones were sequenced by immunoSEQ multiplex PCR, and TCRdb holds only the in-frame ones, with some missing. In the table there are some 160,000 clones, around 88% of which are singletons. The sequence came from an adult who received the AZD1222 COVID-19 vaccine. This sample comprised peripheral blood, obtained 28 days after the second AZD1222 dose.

The CDR3 here is CASSYEARGTSGYTF. DNA of the CDR3: TGTGCCAGCAGTTACGAAGCCAGGGGAACCTCTGGCTACACCTTC. This rearrangement joins TRBV6-2 or TRBV6-3 to TRBJ1-2; a weak D match, TRBD1 (6 bases). This CDR3 has 15 amino acids. V was shortened by 2 bases and J by 7 bases, with 17 bases between the two germline ends. Germline V gene sequence: CDR1 MNHEY, CDR2 SVGEGT.